The 17 T cell receptor beta chains in this list originate from one sample, sequenced in a study of OX40 agonist ivuxolimab in advanced cancers. Generated by immunoSEQ multiplex PCR, the TCRdb table keeps only in-frame clones and is missing some. The sample has 24,000 or so clones; around 90% are singletons. Sample: CD4+ or CD8+ T cells sorted from blood, taken in a trial of the OX40 agonist ivuxolimab. All receptors come from an adult with an advanced solid tumor such as melanoma, head and neck, liver or kidney cancer.

V usage is TRBV18 and J usage is TRBJ2-5; no clear D gene. The CDR3 has 15 amino acids. Germline lookup yields CDR1 KGHSH and CDR2 LQKENI. Trimming left V 2 bases short and J 2 bases short, with 12 bases between. The CDR3 DNA follows: TGTGCCAGCTCACCAGTGAGTCCCCCACAAGAGACCCAGTACTTC. Its protein is CASSPVSPPQETQYF.

The chain couples TRBV28 to TRBJ1-2, with TRBD1 matching 10 bases. V gave up 7 bases and J gave up 4 bases; unmatched junction bases: 9. The CDR3 contains 15 residues. Germline V gene sequence: CDR1 MDHEN, CDR2 SYDVKM. The CDR3 DNA follows: TGTGCCAGCACTTTGGGACAGGGGTTTCGCTATGGCTACACCTTC. It yields the protein CASTLGQGFRYGYTF.

The chain has TRBV5-8 and TRBJ1-2; 8 bases fit TRBD1. From germline, CDR1 is SGHTS and CDR2 YDEGEE. This CDR3 contains 12 residues. The V and J ends lost 5 bases and 8 bases, in that order; junction bases with no gene match: 5. CDR3 amino acids: CASRNRGGGYTF. CDR3 in DNA: TGTGCCAGCAGAAACAGGGGGGGCGGCTACACCTTC.

The V and J genes are TRBV19 and TRBJ2-3; D is undetermined. The germline gives CDR1 LNHDA, CDR2 SQIVND (reference sequence). V was cut by 4 bases and J by 2 bases, with 13 bases left in between. This CDR3 comprises 15 residues. CDR3 bases: TGTGCCAGTAGTAATGGGGTCCTCTTCACAGATACGCAGTATTTT. Protein: CASSNGVLFTDTQYF. The full variable domain, with the rest looked up from reference TRBV19 and TRBJ2-3, is DGGITQSPKYLFRKEGQNVTLSCEQNLNHDAMYWYRQDPGQGLRLIYYSQIVNDFQKGDIAEGYSVSREKKESFPLTVTSAQKNPTAFYLCASSNGVLFTDTQYFGPGTRLTVL.

The chain uses TRBV5-1 and TRBJ2-1; TRBD2 agrees at 10 bases. The trim removed 4 bases at V and 4 bases at J, leaving 5 bases unmatched. CDR1 is SGHRS and CDR2 is YFSETQ in the germline V gene. This CDR3 is 15 amino acids long. As DNA, the CDR3 is TGCGCCAGCAGCACAACTAGCGGGACATACAATGAGCAGTTCTTC. Translation gives CASSTTSGTYNEQFF. Together with reference TRBV5-1 and TRBJ2-1, the CDR3 gives the full variable domain: KAGVTQTPRYLIKTRGQQVTLSCSPISGHRSVSWYQQTPGQGLQFLFEYFSETQRNKGNFPGRFSGRQFSNSRSEMNVSTLELGDSALYLCASSTTSGTYNEQFFGPGTRLTVL.

The V and J genes are TRBV6-1 and TRBJ1-4, with D unresolved. V was trimmed by 6 bases and J by 8 bases, leaving 7 bases between them. The germline gives CDR1 MNHNS, CDR2 SASEGT. This CDR3 spans 11 amino acids. The CDR3 DNA reads TGTGCCAGCAGCCGAGAGGAAAAACTGTTTTTT. Encoded protein: CASSREEKLFF.

CDR3 DNA: TGCGCCAGCAGCCAAGAGTCCGGGGAGTTCTACGAGCAGTACTTC. Its protein is CASSQESGEFYEQYF. The rearrangement links TRBV4-3 to TRBJ2-7, with TRBD2 as a possible D gene (5 bases). CDR1 and CDR2 (germline): LGHNA, YSLEER. The germline V and J ends were trimmed by 0 bases and 3 bases, with 12 bases remaining between them. This CDR3 region has 15 residues.

CDR3 nucleotide sequence: TGTGCCAGCAGCGAGGTATCAGAGCCCTTCTACGAGCAGTACTTC. This codes for CASSEVSEPFYEQYF. The chain couples TRBV11-2 to TRBJ2-5; D is uncertain. The DNA end favors TRBJ2-7, so the J call may be wrong. This CDR3 comprises 15 residues. CDR1 SGHAT and CDR2 FQNNGV come from the germline V gene.

This chain links TRBV6-6 with TRBJ1-1; 11 bases match TRBD1. The germline V gene has CDR1 MNHNY and CDR2 SVGAGI (reference sequence). Trimming took 6 bases from V and 11 from J; bases not matched to a gene: 11. The CDR3 is 14 amino acids. The CDR3 region has the DNA TGTGCCAGCAGACGGGGACAGGGGGGAGGGAGCGCTTTCTTT. Its translation: CASRRGQGGGSAFF.

The chain links TRBV27 to TRBJ2-1, with a possible D match to TRBD2 (5 bases). V lost 2 bases to trimming and J lost 0 bases, with 11 bases between them. This CDR3 comprises 16 residues. Germline V gives CDR1 MNHEY, CDR2 SMNVEV (reference sequence). The CDR3: CASSLTLGSSYNEQFF. The DNA of the CDR3 is TGTGCCAGCAGTTTAACTCTGGGGAGCTCCTACAATGAGCAGTTCTTC.

The J gene is TRBJ1-5, the V gene TRBV11-2; no firm D call. The germline V gene encodes CDR1 SGHAT and CDR2 FQNNGV. The CDR3 runs to 13 residues. With 6 bases removed from V and 2 bases from J, the gap between germline ends came to 8 bases. The CDR3 protein is CASSPGGNQPQHF. The DNA for the CDR3 is TGTGCCAGCAGTCCCGGGGGCAATCAGCCCCAGCATTTT.

The rearrangement uses TRBV11-2 and TRBJ2-1, with 8 bases that match TRBD2. J gave up 0 bases and V 5 bases, and 12 bases lay outside the gene matches. The V gene's germline CDR1 is SGHAT and CDR2 FQNNGV. This CDR3 contains 18 residues. The CDR3 DNA follows: TGTGCCAGCAGCAGATATAGCGGGGCGATAAGCTCCTACAATGAGCAGTTCTTC. Translation gives CASSRYSGAISSYNEQFF.

The chain recombines TRBV7-3 with TRBJ1-4; no reliable D call. V gave up 4 bases and J gave up 8 bases, with 11 bases separating them. Germline V gene sequence: CDR1 SGHTA, CDR2 FQGTGA. There are 13 residues in the CDR3. Here the CDR3 reads CASSSGPGEKLFF. CDR3 DNA: TGTGCCAGCAGCTCAGGACCGGGGGAAAAACTGTTTTTT.

Here the CDR3 reads CASSPGQGAQVGELFF. As DNA, the CDR3 is TGTGCCAGCTCACCAGGACAGGGGGCGCAGGTCGGGGAGCTGTTTTTT. This rearrangement joins TRBV18 to TRBJ2-2; 11 bases align to TRBD1. V lost 2 bases to trimming and J lost 7 bases; unmatched junction nucleotides: 6. The CDR3 is 16 amino acids. Germline V gene data show CDR1 as KGHSH and CDR2 as LQKENI.

The J gene is TRBJ2-2, the V gene TRBV4-3, with 7 bases aligning to TRBD1. V trimming: 0 bases; J trimming: 6 bases; junction bases outside the gene matches: 4. Germline-derived CDR1 and CDR2 are LGHNA and YSLEER. This CDR3 has 15 residues. The CDR3 loop reads CASSQDGTVPGELFF. CDR3 nucleotide sequence: TGCGCCAGCAGCCAAGATGGGACAGTCCCCGGGGAGCTGTTTTTT.

The chain recombines TRBV6-4 with TRBJ2-6; a weak D match, TRBD1 (6 bases). Germline V gene lookup returns CDR1 MRHNA and CDR2 SNTAGT. The CDR3 is 15 residues long. V dropped 3 bases and J dropped 0 bases, with 6 bases sitting between them. CDR3 loop: CASSEGGSGANVLTF. CDR3 DNA: TGTGCCAGCAGTGAAGGGGGCTCTGGGGCCAACGTCCTGACTTTC.

This sequence joins TRBV7-2 and TRBJ1-2; the D gene is possibly TRBD1 (6 bases). Germline CDR1 reads SGHTA; CDR2 reads FQGNSA. Trimming took 2 bases from V and 0 from J, leaving 7 bases between them. There are 14 residues in the CDR3. The CDR3 DNA follows: TGTGCCAGCAGCTTAAAGGGGGCTAACTATGGCTACACCTTC. Amino acids: CASSLKGANYGYTF.